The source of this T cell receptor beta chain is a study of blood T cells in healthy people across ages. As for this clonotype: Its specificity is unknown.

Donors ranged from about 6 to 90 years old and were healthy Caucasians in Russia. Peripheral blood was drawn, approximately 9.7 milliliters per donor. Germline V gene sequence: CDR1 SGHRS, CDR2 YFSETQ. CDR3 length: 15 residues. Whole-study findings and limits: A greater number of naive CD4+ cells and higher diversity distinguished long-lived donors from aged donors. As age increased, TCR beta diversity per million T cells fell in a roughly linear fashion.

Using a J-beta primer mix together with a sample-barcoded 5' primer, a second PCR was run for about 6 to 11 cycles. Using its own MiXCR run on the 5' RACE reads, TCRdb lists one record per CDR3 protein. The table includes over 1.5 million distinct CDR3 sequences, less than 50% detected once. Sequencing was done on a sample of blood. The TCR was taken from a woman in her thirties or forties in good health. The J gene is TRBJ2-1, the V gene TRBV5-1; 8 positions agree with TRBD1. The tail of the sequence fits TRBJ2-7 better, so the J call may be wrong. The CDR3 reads CASSRDRTLYNEQYF. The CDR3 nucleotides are TGCGCCAGCAGCAGGGACAGGACTCTCTACAATGAGCAGTACTTC.